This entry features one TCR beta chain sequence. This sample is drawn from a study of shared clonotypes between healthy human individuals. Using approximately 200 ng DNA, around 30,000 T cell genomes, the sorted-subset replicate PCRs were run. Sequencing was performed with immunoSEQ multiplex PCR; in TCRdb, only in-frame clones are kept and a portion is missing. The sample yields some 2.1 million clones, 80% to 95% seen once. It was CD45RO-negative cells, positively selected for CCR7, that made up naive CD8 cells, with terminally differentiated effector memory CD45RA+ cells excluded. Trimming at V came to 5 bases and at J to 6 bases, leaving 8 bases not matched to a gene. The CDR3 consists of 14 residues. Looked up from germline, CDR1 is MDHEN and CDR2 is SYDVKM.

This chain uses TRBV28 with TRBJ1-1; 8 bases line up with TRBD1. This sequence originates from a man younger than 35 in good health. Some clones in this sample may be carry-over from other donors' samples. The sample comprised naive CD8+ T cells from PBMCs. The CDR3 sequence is CASSPGGENPEAFF. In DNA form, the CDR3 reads TGTGCCAGCAGTCCAGGGGGCGAAAACCCTGAAGCTTTCTTT.